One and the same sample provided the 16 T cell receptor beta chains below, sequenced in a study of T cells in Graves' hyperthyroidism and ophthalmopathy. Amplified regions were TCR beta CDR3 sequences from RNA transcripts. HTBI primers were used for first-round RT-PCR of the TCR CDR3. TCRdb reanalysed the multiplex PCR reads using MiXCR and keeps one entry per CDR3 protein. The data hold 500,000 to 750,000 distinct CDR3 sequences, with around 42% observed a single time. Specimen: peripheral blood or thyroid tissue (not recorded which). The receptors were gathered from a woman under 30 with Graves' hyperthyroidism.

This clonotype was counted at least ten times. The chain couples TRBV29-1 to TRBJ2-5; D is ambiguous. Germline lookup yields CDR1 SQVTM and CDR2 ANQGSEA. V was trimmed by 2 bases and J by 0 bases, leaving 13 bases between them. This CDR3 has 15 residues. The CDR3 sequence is CSVEMGSVYQETQYF. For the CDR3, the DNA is TGCAGCGTTGAAATGGGGTCGGTTTACCAAGAGACCCAGTACTTC.

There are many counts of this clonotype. DNA of the CDR3: TGTGCCAGCAGCTTCGGAGATGGCGAGCAGTACTTC. Its protein product is CASSFGDGEQYF. This chain uses TRBV7-9 with TRBJ2-7; D unresolved. Germline V lookup: CDR1 SEHNR, CDR2 FQNEAQ (reference sequence). V dropped 3 bases and J dropped 6 bases, with 9 bases sitting between them. The CDR3 spans 12 residues. Full variable domain (missing parts from reference TRBV7-9 and TRBJ2-7): DTGVSQNPRHKITKRGQNVTFRCDPISEHNRLYWYRQTLGQGPEFLTYFQNEAQLEKSRLLSDRFSAERPKGSFSTLEIQRTEQGDSAMYLCASSFGDGEQYFGPGTRLTVT.

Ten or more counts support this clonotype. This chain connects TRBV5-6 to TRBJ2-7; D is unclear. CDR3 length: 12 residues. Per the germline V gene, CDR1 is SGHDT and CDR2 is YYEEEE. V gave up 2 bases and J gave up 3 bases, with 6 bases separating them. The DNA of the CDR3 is TGTGCCAGCAGCTTTAGGTACTACGAGCAGTACTTC. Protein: CASSFRYYEQYF.

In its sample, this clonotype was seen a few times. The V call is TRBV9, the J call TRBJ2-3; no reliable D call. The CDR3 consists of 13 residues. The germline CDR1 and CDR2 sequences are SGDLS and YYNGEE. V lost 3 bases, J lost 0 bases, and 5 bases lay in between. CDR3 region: CASSGMSTDTQYF. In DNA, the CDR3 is TGTGCCAGCAGCGGGATGAGCACAGATACGCAGTATTTT. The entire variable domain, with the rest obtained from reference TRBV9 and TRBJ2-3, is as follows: DSGVTQTPKHLITATGQRVTLRCSPRSGDLSVYWYQQSLDQGLQFLIQYYNGEERAKGNILERFSAQQFPDLHSELNLSSLELGDSALYFCASSGMSTDTQYFGPGTRLTVL.

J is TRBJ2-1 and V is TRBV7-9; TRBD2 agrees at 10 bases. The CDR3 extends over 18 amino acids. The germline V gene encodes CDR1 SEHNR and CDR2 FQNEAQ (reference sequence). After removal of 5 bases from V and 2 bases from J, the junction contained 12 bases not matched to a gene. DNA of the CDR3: TGTGCCAGCAGCCCCAGTACGACTAGCGGGTGGACCTACAATGAGCAGTTCTTC. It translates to CASSPSTTSGWTYNEQFF.

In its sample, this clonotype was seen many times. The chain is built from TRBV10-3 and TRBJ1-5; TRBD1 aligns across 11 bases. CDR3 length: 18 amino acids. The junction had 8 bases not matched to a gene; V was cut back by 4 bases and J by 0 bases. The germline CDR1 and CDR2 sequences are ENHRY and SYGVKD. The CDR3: CAISGGQGAGNSNQPQHF. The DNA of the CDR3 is TGTGCCATCAGTGGCGGACAGGGGGCAGGGAATAGCAATCAGCCCCAGCATTTT.

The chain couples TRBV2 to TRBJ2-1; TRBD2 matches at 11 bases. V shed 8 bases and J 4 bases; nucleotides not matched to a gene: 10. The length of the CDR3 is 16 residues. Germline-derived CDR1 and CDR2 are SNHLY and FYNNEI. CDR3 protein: CASSAPSGRMYNEQFF. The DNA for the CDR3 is TGTGCCAGCTCGGCCCCTAGCGGGAGGATGTACAATGAGCAGTTCTTC. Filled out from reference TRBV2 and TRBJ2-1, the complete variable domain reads EPEVTQTPSHQVTQMGQEVILRCVPISNHLYFYWYRQILGQKVEFLVSFYNNEISEKSEIFDDQFSVERPDGSNFTLKIRSTKLEDSAMYFCASSAPSGRMYNEQFFGPGTRLTVL.

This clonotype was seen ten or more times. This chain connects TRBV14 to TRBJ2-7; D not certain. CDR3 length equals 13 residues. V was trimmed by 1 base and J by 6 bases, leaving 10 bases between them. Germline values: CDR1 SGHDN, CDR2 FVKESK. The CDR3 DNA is TGTGCCAGCAGCCAAGCTTTGGTTTCCGAGCAGTACTTC. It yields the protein CASSQALVSEQYF.

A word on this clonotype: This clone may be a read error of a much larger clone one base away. CDR3 nucleotides: TGTGCCAGCAGTCCCAGGGGAGTTCTCGACGAGCAGTACTTC. Its protein is CASSPRGVLDEQYF. This chain uses TRBV7-4 with TRBJ2-7, with a possible D match to TRBD1 (6 bases). Germline loops: CDR1 SGHVT, CDR2 SQSDAQ. V gave up 6 bases and J gave up 5 bases, with 17 bases separating them. This CDR3 has 14 amino acids.

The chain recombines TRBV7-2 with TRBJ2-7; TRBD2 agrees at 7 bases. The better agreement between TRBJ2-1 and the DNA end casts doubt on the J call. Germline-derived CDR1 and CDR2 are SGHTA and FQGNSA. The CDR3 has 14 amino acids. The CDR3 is CASSYGLEGIEQFF. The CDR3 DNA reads TGTGCCAGCAGCTACGGACTAGAGGGAATTGAGCAGTTCTTC.

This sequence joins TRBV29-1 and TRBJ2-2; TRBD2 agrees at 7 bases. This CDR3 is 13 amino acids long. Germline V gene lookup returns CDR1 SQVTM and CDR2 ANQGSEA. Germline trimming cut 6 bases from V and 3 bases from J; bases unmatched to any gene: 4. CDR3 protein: CSVASGHTGELFF. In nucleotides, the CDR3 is TGCAGCGTAGCTAGCGGCCACACCGGGGAGCTGTTTTTT.

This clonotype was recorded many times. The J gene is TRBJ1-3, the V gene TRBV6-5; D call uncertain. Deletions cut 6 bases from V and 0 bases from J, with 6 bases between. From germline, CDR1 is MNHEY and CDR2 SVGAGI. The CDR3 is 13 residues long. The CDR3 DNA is TGTGCCAGCAGCGGTTTCTCTGGAAACACCATATATTTT. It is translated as CASSGFSGNTIYF.

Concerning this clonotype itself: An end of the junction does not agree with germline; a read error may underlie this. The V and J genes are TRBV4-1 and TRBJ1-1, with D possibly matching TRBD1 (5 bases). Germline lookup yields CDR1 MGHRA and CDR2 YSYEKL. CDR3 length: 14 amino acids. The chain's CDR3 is CASSQGEWGTQAFF. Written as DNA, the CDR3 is TGTGCCAGCAGCCAAGGGGAGTGGGGGACCCAAGCTTTCTTT.

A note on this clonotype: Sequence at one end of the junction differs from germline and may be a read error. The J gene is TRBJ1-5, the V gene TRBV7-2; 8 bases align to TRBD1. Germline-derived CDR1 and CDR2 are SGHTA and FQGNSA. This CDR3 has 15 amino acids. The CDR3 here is CASSFGTGFNQPRHF. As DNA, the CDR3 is TGTGCCAGCAGCTTCGGGACAGGATTTAATCAGCCCCGGCATTTT.

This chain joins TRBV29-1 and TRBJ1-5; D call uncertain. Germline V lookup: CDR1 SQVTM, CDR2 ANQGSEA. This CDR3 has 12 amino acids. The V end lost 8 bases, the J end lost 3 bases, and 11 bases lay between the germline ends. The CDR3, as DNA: TGCAGCACGTGGCGGGACAATCAGCCCCAGCATTTT. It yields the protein CSTWRDNQPQHF.

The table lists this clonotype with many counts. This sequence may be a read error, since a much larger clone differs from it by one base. CDR3 residues: CASSPGTGGDEQYF. The DNA of the CDR3 is TGTGCCAGCAGCCCCGGGACAGGGGGCGACGAGCAGTACTTC. The chain recombines TRBV7-2 with TRBJ2-7; 12 nucleotides match TRBD1. This CDR3 region has 14 residues. Germline V gene lookup returns CDR1 SGHTA and CDR2 FQGNSA. The V and J ends lost 5 bases and 5 bases, in that order; junction bases with no gene match: 4.